Sequencing of this T cell receptor (beta chain) was carried out in a study of T-cell reconstitution after alpha-beta-depleted transplantation in children. Findings and caveats of the study: At one year after transplant, newly produced T cells mostly accounted for T-cell counts and diversity. The high TCRbeta diversity at day 60 in some patients came from surviving recipient T cells and thymic progenitors.

In its sample, this clonotype was seen a few times. Its antigen is unidentified. The CDR3 length is 16 residues. V was shortened by 4 bases and J by 0 bases, with 12 bases between the two germline ends. Germline CDR1 is SGHAT and CDR2 is FQDESV (reference sequence). Unique molecular identifiers featured in how the TCRbeta library was prepared. Each CDR3 protein is one row after TCRdb ran MiXCR on the PCR reads. The sample includes about 980,000 distinct CDR3 sequences, about 30% seen only once; the top ten take under 30%. The specimen comprised PBMCs, mostly from graft donor cells, sampled 360 days after TCRalphabeta/CD19-depleted stem cell transplant. This sequence joins TRBV11-1 and TRBJ2-2; the D gene is possibly TRBD1 (6 bases). The sequence was collected from a boy in the first two years of life who had a stem cell transplant for SCID, so the T cells may come from the graft donor. This CDR3 is CASSYRRQANTGELFF. The DNA for the CDR3 is TGTGCCAGCAGCTACCGACGACAGGCGAACACCGGGGAGCTGTTTTTT.